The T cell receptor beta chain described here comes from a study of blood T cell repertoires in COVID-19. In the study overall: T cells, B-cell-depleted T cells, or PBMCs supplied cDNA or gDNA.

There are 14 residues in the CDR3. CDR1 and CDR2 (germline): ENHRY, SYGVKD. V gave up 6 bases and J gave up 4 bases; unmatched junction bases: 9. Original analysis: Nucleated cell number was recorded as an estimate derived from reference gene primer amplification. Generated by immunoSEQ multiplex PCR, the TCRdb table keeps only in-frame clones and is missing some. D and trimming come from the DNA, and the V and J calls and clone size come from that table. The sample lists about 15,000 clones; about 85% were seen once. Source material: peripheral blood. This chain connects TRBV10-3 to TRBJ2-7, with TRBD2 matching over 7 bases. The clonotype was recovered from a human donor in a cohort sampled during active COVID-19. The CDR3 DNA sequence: TGTGCCATCAGCCCACCGACTAGCTCGTACGAGCAGTACTTC. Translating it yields CAISPPTSSYEQYF.